This is a list of T cell receptor beta chains from one sample in a study of cytomegalovirus exposure and HLA in healthy donors. The method was immunoSEQ multiplex PCR; TCRdb's version includes in-frame clones alone and lacks a portion of them. The sample has about 55,000 clones; the top ten hold roughly 9.6%. The sample was PBMCs. The receptors were gathered from a man aged 50 to 59 in good health and CMV-seropositive. Both conserved end residues are part of each CDR3. A D gene is named only where the DNA matches it firmly.

V	D	length	J	DNA	CDR3
TRBV29-1	NA	11	TRBJ2-1	TGCAGCGTTGCGGGGTACAATGAGCAGTTCTTC	CSVAGYNEQFF
TRBV18	TRBD1	13	TRBJ1-1	TGTGCCAGCTCAACAGGGGGCGGGACTGAAGCTTTCTTT	CASSTGGGTEAFF
TRBV19	NA	13	TRBJ1-2	TGTGCCAGTAGCCTCGGGGGGCCTAGGGGCTACACCTTC	CASSLGGPRGYTF
TRBV30	NA	16	TRBJ2-7	TGTGCCTGGACCCTGACGGGAAGGGCCAGGCCTTACGAGCAGTACTTC	CAWTLTGRARPYEQYF
TRBV5-1	NA	15	TRBJ2-1	TGCGCCAGCAGCTTAACAGGGAAACCCTACAATGAGCAGTTCTTC	CASSLTGKPYNEQFF
TRBV6-1	NA	15	TRBJ2-7	TGTGCCAGCAGTGCTGGGACAATAGATCCCTACGAGCAGTACTTC	CASSAGTIDPYEQYF
TRBV28	NA	14	TRBJ1-2	TGTGCCAGCAGTTTATCCAGGACTAACTATGGCTACACCTTC	CASSLSRTNYGYTF
TRBV29-1	NA	12	TRBJ1-1	TGCAGCGTGAACAGGGACGACACTGAAGCTTTCTTT	CSVNRDDTEAFF
TRBV5-4	NA	13	TRBJ1-1	TGTGCCAGCAGCCCCCCAGGGATCAGGTGGGCTTTCTTT	CASSPPGIRWAFF
TRBV4-1	NA	19	TRBJ2-2	TGCGCCAGCAGCCGAGAGGATCCTACATACAGGAGGGACACCGGGGAGCTGTTTTTT	CASSREDPTYRRDTGELFF
TRBV5-8	NA	15	TRBJ1-1	TGTGCCAGCAGCTTGACGGTTACAGGGAGCACTGAAGCTTTCTTT	CASSLTVTGSTEAFF
TRBV9	NA	14	TRBJ2-5	TGTGCCAGCAGCGTAGGGACAGTAGGGGAGACCCAGTACTTC	CASSVGTVGETQYF
TRBV29-1	NA	13	TRBJ1-1	NA	CSVGTGTNTEDFF
TRBV29-1	NA	13	TRBJ1-1	TGCAGCGCCGCCGGGACAACGAACACTGAAGCTTTCTTT	CSAAGTTNTEAFF
TRBV4-3	TRBD2	18	TRBJ2-2	TGCGCCAGCAGCCAAGCCCCCTTTAGCGGGTGGGACACCGGGGAGCTGTTTTTT	CASSQAPFSGWDTGELFF
TRBV4-3	NA	15	TRBJ1-5	TGCGCCAGCAGCCAAGATTTAATATCGGGTCAGCCCCAGCATTTT	CASSQDLISGQPQHF
TRBV29-1	NA	13	TRBJ1-1	TGCAGCGTTGGGCAGGGGCGAGGAGCTGAAGCTTTCTTT	CSVGQGRGAEAFF
TRBV28	NA	14	TRBJ1-4	TGTGCCAGCAGTTTTTGGCCTCTGAATGAAAAACTGTTTTTT	CASSFWPLNEKLFF
TRBV29-1	NA	11	TRBJ1-3	TGCAGCGTTCTTTCGGGAAACACCATATATTTT	CSVLSGNTIYF
TRBV7-3	NA	12	TRBJ2-3	TGTGCCAGCAGCTTAACCTCAGATACGCAGTATTTT	CASSLTSDTQYF